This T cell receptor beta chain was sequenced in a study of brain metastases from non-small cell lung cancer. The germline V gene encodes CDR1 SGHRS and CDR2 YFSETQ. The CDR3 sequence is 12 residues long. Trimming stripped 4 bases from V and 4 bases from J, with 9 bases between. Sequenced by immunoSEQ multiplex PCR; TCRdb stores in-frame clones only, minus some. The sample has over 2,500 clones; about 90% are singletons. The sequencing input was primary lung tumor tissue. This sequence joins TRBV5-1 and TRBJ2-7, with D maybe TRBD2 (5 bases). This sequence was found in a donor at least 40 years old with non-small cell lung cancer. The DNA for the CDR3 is TGCGCCAGCAGCCATGGGAGTTACGAGCAGTACTTC. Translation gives CASSHGSYEQYF.